This entry lists 3 T cell receptor beta chains sequenced from one sample in a study of shared clonotypes between healthy human individuals. Terminally differentiated effector memory CD45RA+ cells were left out of the naive CD8 fraction, which was CD45RO-negative and positively selected for CCR7. Method: immunoSEQ multiplex PCR; TCRdb's copy keeps in-frame clones and lacks some. The data contain about 2 million clones, around 96% of them singletons. The sample taken for sequencing was naive CD8+ T cells sorted from blood. The receptors come from a young man in good health.

The chain combines TRBV6-6 with TRBJ1-3, with D possibly being TRBD1 (5 bases). Germline lookup yields CDR1 MNHNY and CDR2 SVGAGI (reference sequence). V dropped 6 bases and J dropped 2 bases, with 14 bases sitting between them. This CDR3 region has 15 residues. The CDR3 sequence is CASSAGTLAGNTIYF. In DNA form, the CDR3 reads TGTGCCAGCAGCGCCGGGACCTTAGCTGGAAACACCATATATTTT.

This chain connects TRBV28 to TRBJ1-4; D possibly corresponds to TRBD1 (5 bases). There are 15 residues in the CDR3. Deletions cut 4 bases from V and 4 bases from J, with 13 bases between. Germline V lookup: CDR1 MDHEN, CDR2 SYDVKM. The CDR3 nucleotides read TGTGCCAGCAGTTCTAGCTGGGGCGGTAATGAAAAACTGTTTTTT. Residues: CASSSSWGGNEKLFF.

The chain joins TRBV30 to TRBJ1-2; 7 bases agree with TRBD1. The CDR3 loop spans 11 amino acids. Germline V gene data show CDR1 as GTSNPN and CDR2 as SVGIG (reference sequence). The J segment lost 7 bases and the V segment lost 4 bases, leaving 3 bases of the junction unmatched. The CDR3 nucleotides read TGTGCCTGGACCGGGACAGTTGGCTACACCTTC. It translates to CAWTGTVGYTF.